These 9 T cell receptor beta chains originate from one sample sequenced in a study of shared clonotypes between healthy human individuals. Produced via immunoSEQ multiplex PCR; TCRdb's table is partial and in-frame only. The sample holds more than 400,000 clones, approximately 95% seen once. Source material: naive CD4+ T cells sorted from blood. The sample's subset: CD45RA+ positively selected. Every receptor here comes from a woman in her 30s in good health.

The CDR3 reads CASSDRLAGGPTGELFF. CDR3 DNA sequence: TGTGCCAGCAGTGATCGGCTAGCGGGAGGGCCGACCGGGGAGCTGTTTTTT. This chain uses TRBV2 with TRBJ2-2; TRBD2 matches at 12 bases. CDR3 length: 17 residues. V was clipped by 3 bases and J by 5 bases; unmatched bases: 7. Per the germline V gene, CDR1 is SNHLY and CDR2 is FYNNEI.

V usage is TRBV18 and J usage is TRBJ2-7, with a possible D match to TRBD2 (5 bases). This CDR3 has 15 amino acids. V gave up 3 bases and J gave up 0 bases, with 12 bases separating them. Germline assignment: CDR1 KGHSH and CDR2 LQKENI. In DNA, the CDR3 is TGTGCCAGCTCACCCATGGGAGTCGGCTCCTACGAGCAGTACTTC. This translates into CASSPMGVGSYEQYF.

The chain carries TRBV2 and TRBJ2-6; TRBD1 agrees at 8 bases. J gave up 0 bases and V 5 bases, and 12 bases lay outside the gene matches. The CDR3 totals 19 residues. Germline CDR1 SNHLY, CDR2 FYNNEI. The CDR3 is CASSRSGRGPFSGANVLTF. DNA for the CDR3: TGTGCCAGCAGTCGTTCGGGCAGGGGGCCCTTCTCTGGGGCCAACGTCCTGACTTTC.

This clone showed up just a few times. This chain joins TRBV18 and TRBJ1-2; no firm D call. This CDR3 has 13 amino acids. Germline V gene lookup returns CDR1 KGHSH and CDR2 LQKENI. V gave up 2 bases and J gave up 2 bases, with 6 bases separating them. The CDR3 reads CASSPAGNYGYTF. For the CDR3, the DNA is TGTGCCAGCTCACCAGCGGGGAACTATGGCTACACCTTC.

The J gene is TRBJ1-2, the V gene TRBV28, with TRBD1 as a possible D gene (5 bases). Germline assignment: CDR1 MDHEN and CDR2 SYDVKM. This CDR3 contains 13 residues. V was pared by 5 bases and J by 5 bases, with 12 bases between. The CDR3 protein is CASSVGTAYGYTF. The DNA of the CDR3 is TGTGCCAGCAGTGTTGGGACGGCGTATGGCTACACCTTC.

This clone was recorded a few times. Other DNA sequences in the same sample also yield this CDR3. The gene calls are TRBV19 and TRBJ2-6; unclear D gene. Trimming removed 3 bases from V and 4 bases from J, with 4 bases in between. The length of the CDR3 is 13 residues. From germline, CDR1 is LNHDA and CDR2 SQIVND (reference sequence). CDR3 amino acids: CASSIAGANVLTF. In DNA, the CDR3 is TGTGCCAGTAGTATCGCCGGGGCCAACGTCCTGACTTTC.

The chain employs TRBV19 and TRBJ2-1, with TRBD2 matching 8 bases. The CDR3 length is 15 residues. Germline CDR1 LNHDA, CDR2 SQIVND (reference sequence). Trimming removed 1 base from V and 6 bases from J; junction bases left unmatched: 5. CDR3 nucleotides: TGTGCCAGTAGTATAGGGCTAGCGGGCTCCAATGAGCAGTTCTTC. It specifies CASSIGLAGSNEQFF.

This clone came up once. The rearrangement uses TRBV5-1 and TRBJ2-7, with a tentative D call TRBD1 (6 bases). V lost 1 base and J 0 bases, leaving 20 bases between the germline ends. Germline assignment: CDR1 SGHRS and CDR2 YFSETQ. This CDR3 is 18 amino acids long. The CDR3 is CASSLTTSTGLSSYEQYF. The CDR3 DNA reads as TGCGCCAGCAGCTTGACCACCAGTACAGGGCTAAGCTCCTACGAGCAGTACTTC. Looking up the rest from reference TRBV5-1 and TRBJ2-7 gives the full variable domain: KAGVTQTPRYLIKTRGQQVTLSCSPISGHRSVSWYQQTPGQGLQFLFEYFSETQRNKGNFPGRFSGRQFSNSRSEMNVSTLELGDSALYLCASSLTTSTGLSSYEQYFGPGTRLTVT.

This sequence joins TRBV2 and TRBJ2-7; 7 nucleotides line up with TRBD1. Per the germline V gene, CDR1 is SNHLY and CDR2 is FYNNEI. The CDR3 is 16 residues long. The junction had 11 bases not matched to a gene; V was cut back by 6 bases and J by 0 bases. CDR3 sequence (DNA): TGTGCCAGCAGAAGAAGGTCCGGGACAGCCTCCTACGAGCAGTACTTC. Protein sequence: CASRRRSGTASYEQYF. Full variable domain (missing parts from reference TRBV2 and TRBJ2-7): EPEVTQTPSHQVTQMGQEVILRCVPISNHLYFYWYRQILGQKVEFLVSFYNNEISEKSEIFDDQFSVERPDGSNFTLKIRSTKLEDSAMYFCASRRRSGTASYEQYFGPGTRLTVT.